Presented here are 21 T cell receptor beta chains from one specimen sequenced in a study of cytomegalovirus exposure and HLA in healthy donors. Libraries were prepared by immunoSEQ multiplex PCR; TCRdb keeps only in-frame clonotypes and omits some of them. The sample holds about 150,000 clones, roughly 89% seen once. Sequencing was performed on PBMCs. These receptors were obtained from a woman aged 18-29 years in good health and CMV-seropositive.

This clone came up once. The chain combines TRBV5-1 with TRBJ1-2; TRBD1 agrees at 9 bases. The V segment lost 4 bases and the J segment 4 bases; nucleotides outside the gene matches: 8. The length of the CDR3 is 15 residues. The V gene's germline CDR1 is SGHRS and CDR2 YFSETQ. DNA for the CDR3: TGCGCCAGCAGCGCAACAGGGGGCGACGGCTATGGCTACACCTTC. Amino acid sequence: CASSATGGDGYGYTF.

The V and J genes are TRBV14 and TRBJ2-1; 7 bases are a match to TRBD1. Trimming at V came to 2 bases and at J to 4 bases, leaving 11 bases not matched to a gene. This CDR3 spans 17 amino acids. Germline CDR1 SGHDN, CDR2 FVKESK. Here the CDR3 reads CASSQPDRARGYNEQFF. The CDR3 DNA reads as TGTGCCAGCAGCCAACCTGACAGGGCGAGGGGTTACAATGAGCAGTTCTTC.

This clone has only one observation. The rearrangement uses TRBV5-1 and TRBJ2-7, with TRBD1 identical over 9 bases. Looked up from germline, CDR1 is SGHRS and CDR2 is YFSETQ. V gave up 1 base and J gave up 2 bases; unmatched junction bases: 7. This CDR3 has 16 residues. CDR3 bases: TGCGCCAGCAGCTTGCTTCCGGGACAGGGCACCTACGAGCAGTACTTC. Translation: CASSLLPGQGTYEQYF.

V usage is TRBV4-1 and J usage is TRBJ2-1; D perhaps matches TRBD1 (6 bases). V lost 5 bases and J lost 4, with 9 bases in between. Per germline, CDR1 MGHRA and CDR2 YSYEKL. The CDR3 covers 13 residues. CDR3 coding DNA: TGCGCCAGCAGCGGCAGGGGATACAATGAGCAGTTCTTC. It translates to CASSGRGYNEQFF.

The V gene is TRBV13, the J gene TRBJ2-5; 7 bases align to TRBD2. Germline CDR1 is PRHDT and CDR2 is FYEKMQ (reference sequence). V lost 0 bases, J lost 2 bases, and 3 bases stayed unmatched. The CDR3 has 15 amino acids. CDR3 loop: CASSLGGGKQETQYF. The CDR3 DNA reads as TGTGCCAGCAGCTTAGGCGGGGGGAAGCAAGAGACCCAGTACTTC.

The V call is TRBV7-8, the J call TRBJ1-1; D is perhaps TRBD1 (6 bases). The CDR3 is made up of 15 amino acids. CDR1 is SGHVS, CDR2 FQNEAQ, per germline. With 4 bases removed from V and 3 bases from J, the gap between germline ends came to 15 bases. CDR3 sequence: CASSSDRRSDTEAFF. CDR3 in DNA: TGTGCCAGCAGCTCAGACAGGAGGTCCGACACTGAAGCTTTCTTT.

Here the CDR3 DNA reads TGTGCCAGTACCCCGGGAGGCCGGAACACTGAAGCTTTCTTT. Protein sequence: CASTPGGRNTEAFF. This chain uses TRBV19 with TRBJ1-1; no reliable D call. The V end was cut by 7 bases, the J end by 1 base, with 13 bases between. This CDR3 comprises 14 residues. Per germline, CDR1 LNHDA and CDR2 SQIVND (reference sequence).

The DNA for the CDR3 is TGTGCCAGCAGCTTGGCCGCTAGCGGGGGGGGATATACGCAGTATTTT. It yields the protein CASSLAASGGGYTQYF. The J gene is TRBJ2-3, the V gene TRBV5-4; 12 bases are a match to TRBD2. V trimming: 0 bases; J trimming: 7 bases; junction bases outside the gene matches: 6. Germline CDR1 is SGHNT and CDR2 is YYREEE (reference sequence). The CDR3 has 16 amino acids.

The V gene is TRBV15, the J gene TRBJ1-5; D is unclear. The CDR3 length is 15 residues. Trimming stripped 0 bases from V and 1 base from J, with 7 bases between. CDR1 is LNHNV and CDR2 is YYDKDF in the germline V gene (reference sequence). The CDR3 DNA reads as TGTGCCACCAGCAGAGATCCGTTGAGCAATCAGCCCCAGCATTTT. It encodes CATSRDPLSNQPQHF. The full variable domain, in which reference TRBV15 and TRBJ1-5 provide the parts outside the CDR3, is DAMVIQNPRYQVTQFGKPVTLSCSQTLNHNVMYWYQQKSSQAPKLLFHYYDKDFNNEADTPDNFQSRRPNTSFCFLDIRSPGLGDTAMYLCATSRDPLSNQPQHFGDGTRLSIL.

The chain couples TRBV18 to TRBJ1-1, with 8 bases matching TRBD1. The CDR3 totals 16 residues. CDR1 and CDR2 from the germline V gene are KGHSH and LQKENI. J lost 3 bases, V lost 1 base, and 7 bases had no gene match. In DNA, the CDR3 is TGTGCCAGCTCACCACTAAGGGACAGGCCGGACACTGAAGCTTTCTTT. Encoded protein: CASSPLRDRPDTEAFF. Using reference TRBV18 and TRBJ1-1 for the parts outside the CDR3, the full variable domain is NAGVMQNPRHLVRRRGQEARLRCSPMKGHSHVYWYRQLPEEGLKFMVYLQKENIIDESGMPKERFSAEFPKEGPSILRIQQVVRGDSAAYFCASSPLRDRPDTEAFFGQGTRLTVV.

This rearrangement joins TRBV10-3 to TRBJ1-1; D remains ambiguous. V gave up 3 bases and J gave up 1 base, with 6 bases separating them. This CDR3 contains 13 residues. Germline V lookup: CDR1 ENHRY, CDR2 SYGVKD. The CDR3 sequence is CAISDQENTEAFF. The CDR3 DNA sequence: TGTGCCATCAGTGATCAGGAGAACACTGAAGCTTTCTTT.

The chain has TRBV29-1 and TRBJ2-4; 7 bases fit TRBD1. Germline-derived CDR1 and CDR2 are SQVTM and ANQGSEA. The CDR3 length is 14 residues. V shed 7 bases, J shed 9 bases, and the junction held 15 bases outside the gene matches. The chain's CDR3 is CSASERQGRAIQYF. The CDR3 DNA reads as TGCAGCGCGTCTGAGAGACAGGGTAGGGCCATTCAGTACTTC. The variable domain in full, completed from reference TRBV29-1 and TRBJ2-4, reads SAVISQKPSRDICQRGTSLTIQCQVDSQVTMMFWYRQQPGQSLTLIATANQGSEATYESGFVIDKFPISRPNLTFSTLTVSNMSPEDSSIYLCSASERQGRAIQYFGAGTRLSVL.

J is TRBJ2-7 and V is TRBV6-6, with D possibly TRBD2 on 6 matching bases. This CDR3 contains 15 residues. Germline loops: CDR1 MNHNY, CDR2 SVGAGI (reference sequence). The V gene lost 5 bases and the J gene lost 2 bases, with 16 bases spanning the gap. The CDR3 nucleotides are TGTGCCAGCAGTACCACGGGACTGTCCCCCTACGAGCAGTACTTC. Translation gives CASSTTGLSPYEQYF.

V gene TRBV10-3 combines with J gene TRBJ2-1, with 14 bases identical to TRBD2. CDR1 is ENHRY, CDR2 SYGVKD, per germline. The CDR3 extends over 15 amino acids. V was pared by 8 bases and J by 7 bases, with 7 bases of the junction left unmatched. The chain's CDR3 is CAIGLTSGGGNEQFF. CDR3 nucleotide sequence: TGTGCCATCGGCCTGACTAGCGGGGGGGGGAATGAGCAGTTCTTC.

This clone was seen just once. The chain links TRBV6-6 to TRBJ1-4; D gene unclear. The CDR3 is made up of 14 amino acids. Germline-derived CDR1 and CDR2 are MNHNY and SVGAGI (reference sequence). Trimming shortened V by 2 bases and J by 5 bases, and 9 bases separated the two germline ends. CDR3 sequence reads: CASSYPRSNEKLFF. The CDR3 region has the DNA TGTGCCAGCAGTTACCCCCGGTCCAATGAAAAACTGTTTTTT.

This chain uses TRBV2 with TRBJ1-1, with D uncertain. The CDR3 has 14 residues. Germline CDR1 and CDR2: SNHLY and FYNNEI. V shed 11 bases and J shed 4 bases, with 20 bases lying between them. CDR3 bases: TGTGCCGGGCGGACTGGGGAAGCCCTCACTGAAGCTTTCTTT. It codes for CAGRTGEALTEAFF.

The V call is TRBV6-5, the J call TRBJ1-5; D may be TRBD1 (5 bases). This CDR3 comprises 15 residues. The V gene's germline CDR1 is MNHEY and CDR2 SVGAGI. The V end lost 5 bases, the J end lost 2 bases, and 13 bases lay between the germline ends. The CDR3 sequence: CASSRGRVGNQPQHF. In DNA form, the CDR3 reads TGTGCCAGCAGTCGGGGGAGGGTCGGCAATCAGCCCCAGCATTTT.

V and J are TRBV29-1 and TRBJ2-1; 8 bases agree with TRBD2. V was pared by 1 base and J by 6 bases, with 2 bases of the junction left unmatched. The V gene's germline CDR1 is SQVTM and CDR2 ANQGSEA. The CDR3 consists of 13 residues. CDR3 protein: CSVEGLAGNEQFF. The CDR3 nucleotides read TGCAGCGTTGAAGGGCTAGCGGGCAATGAGCAGTTCTTC.

This chain links TRBV4-3 with TRBJ1-5, with D hard to call. Germline CDR1 and CDR2: LGHNA and YSLEER. V lost 1 base and J 2 bases, leaving 9 bases between the germline ends. This CDR3 contains 15 residues. CDR3: CASSQVVAGNQPQHF. For the CDR3, the DNA is TGCGCCAGCAGCCAAGTGGTAGCCGGCAATCAGCCCCAGCATTTT.

CDR3 nucleotide sequence: TGTGCCAGCAGTGCCCGACTAGTAGGGGAGACCCAGTACTTC. Protein sequence: CASSARLVGETQYF. The rearrangement joins TRBV2 to TRBJ2-5, with D possibly matching TRBD2 (6 bases). This CDR3 has 14 amino acids. Per the germline V gene, CDR1 is SNHLY and CDR2 is FYNNEI. The ends were cut back, 4 bases at V and 5 bases at J, with 14 bases in the middle.

The chain couples TRBV4-2 to TRBJ2-4, with D uncertain. CDR3 length: 14 residues. Germline V CDR1 and CDR2: LGHNA, YNFKEQ. Trimming stripped 1 base from V and 2 bases from J, with 6 bases between. CDR3 sequence reads: CASSQVETKNIQYF. The CDR3 bases are TGTGCCAGCAGCCAAGTGGAGACCAAAAACATTCAGTACTTC.